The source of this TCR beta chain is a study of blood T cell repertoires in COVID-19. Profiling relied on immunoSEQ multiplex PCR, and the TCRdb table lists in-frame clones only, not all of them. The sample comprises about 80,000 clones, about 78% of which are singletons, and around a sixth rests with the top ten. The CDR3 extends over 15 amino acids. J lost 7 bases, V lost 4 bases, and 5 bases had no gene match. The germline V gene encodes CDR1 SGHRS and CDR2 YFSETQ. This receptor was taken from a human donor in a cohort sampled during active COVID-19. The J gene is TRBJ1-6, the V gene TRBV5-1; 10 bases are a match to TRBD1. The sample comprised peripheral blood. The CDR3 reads CASSNPGQGNSPLHF. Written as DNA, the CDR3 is TGCGCCAGCAGCAACCCGGGACAGGGGAATTCACCCCTCCACTTT.